These 9 T cell receptor beta chains came from one sample sequenced in a study of regulatory T cells in long-lasting Graves disease. Arm-PCR of CDR3 regions and iRepertoire HTBI primers were the basis on which TCR beta libraries were built. Using its own MiXCR run on the multiplex PCR reads, TCRdb lists one record per CDR3 protein. The sample carries 650,000 to 700,000 distinct CDR3 sequences, approximately 31% recorded once. Indicated time point: persistent/refractory GD, antithyroid drugs over 5 years with positive TRAb. Scientists built the TCR library using RNA that was extracted from PBMCs. The material sequenced was peripheral blood mononuclear cells (PBMCs), taken when the disease was refractory, from a patient treated with antithyroid drugs. The source of these receptors is a female donor with Graves disease.

This clonotype was counted only a few times. CDR3 bases: TGTGCCAGTAGTCTTCAAGGCCCGATGAACACTGAAGCTTTCTTT. It encodes CASSLQGPMNTEAFF. The V and J genes are TRBV19 and TRBJ1-1; D not resolved. The germline V gene encodes CDR1 LNHDA and CDR2 SQIVND (reference sequence). V was cut by 5 bases and J by 0 bases, with 13 bases left in between. There are 15 residues in the CDR3.

In its sample, this clonotype was seen a few times. The chain couples TRBV18 to TRBJ1-5; TRBD1 matches at 8 bases. The junction had 8 bases not matched to a gene; V was cut back by 4 bases and J by 6 bases. This CDR3 spans 15 amino acids. CDR1 and CDR2 (germline): KGHSH, LQKENI. The CDR3 loop is CASSQDRGGGQPQHF. The CDR3 DNA follows: TGTGCCAGCTCACAAGACAGGGGTGGAGGTCAGCCCCAGCATTTT. The full variable domain, completed using reference TRBV18 and TRBJ1-5, is NAGVMQNPRHLVRRRGQEARLRCSPMKGHSHVYWYRQLPEEGLKFMVYLQKENIIDESGMPKERFSAEFPKEGPSILRIQQVVRGDSAAYFCASSQDRGGGQPQHFGDGTRLSIL.

A note on this clonotype: This may arise from a read error, as a much more abundant clone is one base away. This rearrangement joins TRBV2 to TRBJ2-5; possibly TRBD2 for D (5 bases). Germline V gene lookup returns CDR1 SNHLY and CDR2 FYNNEI. The CDR3 is 16 amino acids. V was pared by 0 bases and J by 3 bases, with 14 bases between. The CDR3, as DNA: TGTGCCAGCAGTGAAGCGCAGAATCGGGGAAAAGAGACCCAGTACTTC. Its protein product is CASSEAQNRGKETQYF.

This rearrangement joins TRBV29-1 to TRBJ2-7; no reliable D call. CDR1 is SQVTM and CDR2 is ANQGSEA in the germline V gene. The CDR3 length is 11 residues. Trimming stripped 7 bases from V and 0 bases from J, with 7 bases between. This chain's CDR3 is CSGASSYEQYF. The CDR3 DNA follows: TGCAGCGGGGCGAGCTCCTACGAGCAGTACTTC.

The chain links TRBV11-2 to TRBJ2-7, with 9 bases identical to TRBD1. Germline CDR1 is SGHAT and CDR2 is FQNNGV. V was pared by 0 bases and J by 4 bases, with 7 bases of the junction left unmatched. The CDR3 loop spans 16 amino acids. CDR3 region: CASSLDLGDRVYEQYF. The CDR3 region has the DNA TGTGCCAGCAGCTTAGACTTGGGGGACAGGGTTTACGAGCAGTACTTC.

The chain combines TRBV15 with TRBJ1-5; D is unclear. V lost 1 base to trimming and J lost 7 bases, with 8 bases between them. Germline V gene lookup returns CDR1 LNHNV and CDR2 YYDKDF (reference sequence). This CDR3 is built from 13 residues. This chain's CDR3 is CATSRVGSQPQHF. CDR3 nucleotide sequence: TGTGCCACCAGCAGAGTTGGGAGCCAGCCCCAGCATTTT.

J is TRBJ2-2 and V is TRBV29-1; TRBD2 is a possible D gene (6 bases). The germline CDR1 and CDR2 sequences are SQVTM and ANQGSEA. V shed 3 bases and J shed 1 base, with 9 bases lying between them. CDR3 length: 14 amino acids. CDR3 region: CSVEGGLNTGELFF. CDR3 DNA sequence: TGCAGCGTTGAGGGGGGACTGAACACCGGGGAGCTGTTTTTT.

This clonotype was detected many times. The CDR3 loop is CASSDAQGAWETQYF. CDR3 sequence (DNA): TGTGCCAGCAGTGACGCCCAGGGGGCTTGGGAGACCCAGTACTTC. This chain joins TRBV28 and TRBJ2-5; 8 bases are a match to TRBD1. Germline V gene data show CDR1 as MDHEN and CDR2 as SYDVKM. After removal of 5 bases from V and 5 bases from J, the junction contained 10 bases not matched to a gene. The CDR3 runs 15 residues.

The sample holds many counts of this clonotype. The chain links TRBV11-2 to TRBJ1-1; TRBD1 agrees at 8 bases. Germline V CDR1 and CDR2: SGHAT, FQNNGV. This CDR3 is 14 amino acids long. V lost 6 bases, J lost 2 bases, and 5 bases stayed unmatched. The CDR3 sequence is CASSYRGSNTEAFF. The CDR3 DNA is TGTGCCAGCAGTTACAGGGGGTCCAACACTGAAGCTTTCTTT.